This TCR beta chain was captured in a study of shared clonotypes between healthy human individuals. The CDR3 has 16 amino acids. V shed 4 bases and J shed 0 bases, with 16 bases lying between them. Per germline, CDR1 SGHRS and CDR2 YFSETQ. Deep was the level at which the assay was run. Sorted-subset replicate PCR reactions were performed with about 200 ng DNA, corresponding to about 30,000 T cell genomes. This table comes from immunoSEQ multiplex PCR, and its TCRdb copy is limited to in-frame clones, with some not included. The sample yields roughly 1,000,000 clones, around 78% seen once. The sequenced sample consisted of memory CD4+ T cells from PBMCs. The subset denotes: CD45RA-negative fraction. The receptor comes from a man aged 18 to 35 in good health. Some clones in this sample may be carry-over from other donors' samples. The V and J genes are TRBV5-1 and TRBJ1-1; perhaps TRBD1 as D (6 bases). The chain's CDR3 is CASSRGAKALNTEAFF. The CDR3 DNA sequence: TGCGCCAGCAGCCGGGGGGCCAAGGCCCTGAACACTGAAGCTTTCTTT.